Listed below are T cell receptor beta chains from one sample, sequenced in a study of shared T cell receptors in the human thymus. Method: immunoSEQ multiplex PCR; TCRdb's copy keeps in-frame clones and lacks some. The sample lists hundreds of thousands of clones; around 82% were seen once. This same sample was also part of a study on human thymus T cells.

Sequencing was performed on thymocytes. The receptors here all came from a boy younger than two with a congenital heart defect. Each CDR3 is given with its conserved first and last residue. The D gene is left open where the match is weak. Clone sizes are given selectively: once, few, many, or a class where the clone is expanded.

TRBJ2-1	-	-	11	TRBV12-5	TGTGCTAGTGGTCCGGACAATGAGCAGTTCTTC	CASGPDNEQFF
TRBJ2-5	-	-	14	TRBV6-5	TGTGCCAGCAGGCTACTGGCGGGTCCGGGGACCCAGTACTTC	CASRLLAGPGTQYF
TRBJ2-3	TRBD2	-	12	TRBV7-2	TGTGCCAGCAGCTTTGGGGACTATGCGCAGTATTTT	CASSFGDYAQYF
TRBJ1-2	TRBD1	-	14	TRBV27	TGTGCCAGCAGTTCCCGGGACAGGCCTACCGGCTACACCTTC	CASSSRDRPTGYTF
TRBJ2-7	-	-	14	TRBV4-2	TGTGCCAGCAGCCAAGACCGCGGGAACTACGAGCAGTACTTC	CASSQDRGNYEQYF
TRBJ2-1	TRBD2	-	13	TRBV7-2	TGTGCCAGCAGCCCCGGACTAGCGGGAGTGCAGTTCTTC	CASSPGLAGVQFF
TRBJ2-7	TRBD2	-	16	TRBV6-5	TGTGCCAGCAGTTACTCGCAGACTAGCGGGTCCTACGAGCAGTACTTC	CASSYSQTSGSYEQYF
TRBJ2-1	TRBD2	-	18	TRBV5-1	TGCGCCAGCAGCTTGGTTGCTCCGGTAGCGGGAGGGTACAATGAGCAGTTCTTC	CASSLVAPVAGGYNEQFF
TRBJ1-1	-	few	15	TRBV10-3	TGTGCCATCAGTGAGTCGGAGGGTTTGAACACTGAAGCTTTCTTT	CAISESEGLNTEAFF
TRBJ2-2	-	-	16	TRBV9	TGTGCCAGCAGCCCCCCCCGGGCGGACTCTAGCGGGGAGCTGTTTTTT	CASSPPRADSSGELFF
TRBJ2-7	-	few	17	TRBV21-1	TGTGCCAGCAGCAAATGGACACCCTCAAAGCGCTCCTACGAGCAGTACTTC	CASSKWTPSKRSYEQYF
TRBJ2-7	TRBD1	once	16	TRBV30	TGTGCCTGGAGTCACAGGGCGACAGGGGGCTCCTACGAGCAGTACTTC	CAWSHRATGGSYEQYF
TRBJ2-1	-	-	19	TRBV21-1	TGTGCCAGCAGCAAACCGGGACTAGCGGGAGGGCCCTCCTACAATGAGCAGTTCTTC	CASSKPGLAGGPSYNEQFF